This record concerns one T cell receptor (beta chain) sequence. The CDR3 is 15 amino acids. Germline V gene data show CDR1 as LNHDA and CDR2 as SQIVND (reference sequence). The V end lost 3 bases, the J end lost 7 bases, and 16 bases lay between the germline ends. This sample is part of a study of spatial heterogeneity in lung cancer. Across the study: Sequences of the beta chain were consistently detected in greater numbers than alpha-chain sequences.

All TCR cDNA molecules were individually tagged with a unique molecular identifier. TCRdb redid the calling of the 5' RACE reads with MiXCR, one entry per CDR3 protein. The table includes thousands of distinct CDR3 sequences, around 5.9% detected once. As for time point: sample taken at primary tumor resection. Tumor, nontumor lung or frozen PBMC supplied whole RNA that was sequenced unsorted. Untreated early-stage non-small cell lung cancer patients, 72 in total, were the donors. The gene calls are TRBV19 and TRBJ2-1, with D possibly matching TRBD1 (5 bases). Sample: PBMCs, taken at surgery. The TCR was taken from a male donor with early-stage non-small cell lung cancer. As DNA, the CDR3 is TGTGCCAGTAGTATGGGGCTATTCAATTGGAATGAGCAGTTCTTC. Its translation is CASSMGLFNWNEQFF.